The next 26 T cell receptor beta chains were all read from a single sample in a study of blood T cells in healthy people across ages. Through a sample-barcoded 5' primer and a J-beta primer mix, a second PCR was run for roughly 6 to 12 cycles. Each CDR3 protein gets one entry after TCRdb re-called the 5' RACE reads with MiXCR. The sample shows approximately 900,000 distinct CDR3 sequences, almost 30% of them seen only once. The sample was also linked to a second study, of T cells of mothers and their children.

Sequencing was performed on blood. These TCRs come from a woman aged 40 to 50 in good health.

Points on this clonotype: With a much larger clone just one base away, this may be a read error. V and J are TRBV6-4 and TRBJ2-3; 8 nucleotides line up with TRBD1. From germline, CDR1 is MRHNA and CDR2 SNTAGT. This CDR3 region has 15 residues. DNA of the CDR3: TGTGCCAGCAGTGACTCGGACAGGGACACAGGTACGCAGTATTTT. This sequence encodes CASSDSDRDTGTQYF.

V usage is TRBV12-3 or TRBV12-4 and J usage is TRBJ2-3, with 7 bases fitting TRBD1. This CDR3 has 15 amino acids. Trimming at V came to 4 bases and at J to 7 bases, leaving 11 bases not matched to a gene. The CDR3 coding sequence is TGTGCCAGCAGTTGGGACAGTCCCTCCACCCATACGCAGTATTTT. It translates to CASSWDSPSTHTQYF.

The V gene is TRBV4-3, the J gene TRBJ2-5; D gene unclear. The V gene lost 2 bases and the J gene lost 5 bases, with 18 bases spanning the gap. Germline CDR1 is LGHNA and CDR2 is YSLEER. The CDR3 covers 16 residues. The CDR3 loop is CASSQNFDLLGETQYF. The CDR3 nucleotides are TGCGCCAGCAGCCAAAATTTCGACCTCCTCGGGGAGACCCAGTACTTC.

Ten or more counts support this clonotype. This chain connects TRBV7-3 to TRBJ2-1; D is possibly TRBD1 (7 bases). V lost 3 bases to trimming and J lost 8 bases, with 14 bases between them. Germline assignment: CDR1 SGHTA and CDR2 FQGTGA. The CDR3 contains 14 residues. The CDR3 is CASSFNRGGYEQFF. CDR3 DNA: TGTGCCAGCAGCTTTAACAGGGGAGGCTATGAGCAGTTCTTC.

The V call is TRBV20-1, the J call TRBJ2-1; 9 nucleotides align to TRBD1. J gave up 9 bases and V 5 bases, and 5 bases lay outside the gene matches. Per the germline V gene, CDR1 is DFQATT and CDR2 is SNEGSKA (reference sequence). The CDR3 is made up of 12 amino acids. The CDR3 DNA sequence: TGCAGTGCTCGGGACAGGGTCCGTGAGCAGTTCTTC. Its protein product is CSARDRVREQFF.

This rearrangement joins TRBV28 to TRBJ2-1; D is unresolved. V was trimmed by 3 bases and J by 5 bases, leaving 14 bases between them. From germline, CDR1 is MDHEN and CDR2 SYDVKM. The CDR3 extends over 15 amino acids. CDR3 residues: CASSLGEVPDNEQFF. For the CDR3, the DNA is TGTGCCAGCAGTTTGGGCGAGGTGCCCGACAATGAGCAGTTCTTC.

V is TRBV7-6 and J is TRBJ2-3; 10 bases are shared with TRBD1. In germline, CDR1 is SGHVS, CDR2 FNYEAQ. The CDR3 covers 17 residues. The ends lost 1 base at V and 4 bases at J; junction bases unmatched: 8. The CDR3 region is CASSLGGTGEPSDTQYF. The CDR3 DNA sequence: TGTGCCAGCAGCTTAGGGGGGACAGGGGAGCCTTCAGATACGCAGTATTTT.

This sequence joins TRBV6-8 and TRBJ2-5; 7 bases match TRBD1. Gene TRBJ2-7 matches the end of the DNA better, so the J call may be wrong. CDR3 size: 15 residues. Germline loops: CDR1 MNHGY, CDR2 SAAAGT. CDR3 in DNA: TGTGCCAGCATTCAGAGGGGGCCACCGAGCTACGAGCAGTACTTC. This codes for CASIQRGPPSYEQYF.

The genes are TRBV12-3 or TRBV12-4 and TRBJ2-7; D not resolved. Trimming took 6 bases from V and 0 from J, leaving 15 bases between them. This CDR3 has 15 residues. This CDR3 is CASRVTSTPSYEQYF. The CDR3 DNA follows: TGTGCCAGCAGGGTTACCAGTACCCCCTCCTACGAGCAGTACTTC.

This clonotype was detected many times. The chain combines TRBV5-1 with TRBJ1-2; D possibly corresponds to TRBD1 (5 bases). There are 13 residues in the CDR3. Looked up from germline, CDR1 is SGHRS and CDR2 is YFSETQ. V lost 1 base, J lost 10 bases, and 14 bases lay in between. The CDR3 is CASSLWDLEDYTF. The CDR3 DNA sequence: TGCGCCAGCAGCTTGTGGGACCTGGAGGACTACACCTTC.

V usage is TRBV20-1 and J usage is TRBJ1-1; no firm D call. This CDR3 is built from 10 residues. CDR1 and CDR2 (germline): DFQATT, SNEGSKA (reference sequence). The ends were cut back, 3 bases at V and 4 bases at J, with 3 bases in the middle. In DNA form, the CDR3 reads TGCAGTGCTAGGGGCACTGAAGCTTTCTTT. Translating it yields CSARGTEAFF.

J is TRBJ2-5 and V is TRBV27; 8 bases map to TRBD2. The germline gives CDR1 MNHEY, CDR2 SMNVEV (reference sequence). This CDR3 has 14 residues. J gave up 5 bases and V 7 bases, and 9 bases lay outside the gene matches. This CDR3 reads CASNRGGPRETQYF. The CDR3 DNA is TGTGCCAGCAATCGGGGGGGCCCCCGGGAGACCCAGTACTTC.

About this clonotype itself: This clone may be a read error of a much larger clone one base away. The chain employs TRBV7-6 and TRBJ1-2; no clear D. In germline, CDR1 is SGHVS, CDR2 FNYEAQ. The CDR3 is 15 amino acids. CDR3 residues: CASSLMSATEDGYAF. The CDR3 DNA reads TGTGCCAGCAGCTTAATGTCAGCCACCGAGGATGGCTACGCCTTC.

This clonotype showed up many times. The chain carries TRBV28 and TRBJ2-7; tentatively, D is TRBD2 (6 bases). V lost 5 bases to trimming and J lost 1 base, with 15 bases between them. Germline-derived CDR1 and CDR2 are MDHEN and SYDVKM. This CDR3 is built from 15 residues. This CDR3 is CASSPPGLPSYEQYF. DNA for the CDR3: TGTGCCAGCAGTCCTCCGGGACTCCCGTCCTACGAGCAGTACTTC.

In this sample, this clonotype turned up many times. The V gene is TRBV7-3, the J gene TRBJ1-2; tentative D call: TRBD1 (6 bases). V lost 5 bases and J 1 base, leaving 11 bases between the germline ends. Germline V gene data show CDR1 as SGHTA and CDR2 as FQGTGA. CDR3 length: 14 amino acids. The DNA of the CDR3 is TGTGCCAGCAGCGGACAGCTCCTTAACTATGGCTACACCTTC. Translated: CASSGQLLNYGYTF.

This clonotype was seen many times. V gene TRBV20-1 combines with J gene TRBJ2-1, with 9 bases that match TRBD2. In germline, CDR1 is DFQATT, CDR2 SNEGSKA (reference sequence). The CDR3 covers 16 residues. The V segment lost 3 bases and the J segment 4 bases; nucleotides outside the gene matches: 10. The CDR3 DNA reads TGCAGTGCTAGTCATGAGGCGGGGGGGCAGTACAATGAGCAGTTCTTC. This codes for CSASHEAGGQYNEQFF.

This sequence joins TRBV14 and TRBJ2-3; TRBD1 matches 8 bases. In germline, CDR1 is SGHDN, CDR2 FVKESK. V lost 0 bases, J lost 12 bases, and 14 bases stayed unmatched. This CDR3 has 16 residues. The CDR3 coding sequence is TGTGCCAGCAGCCAAGAGGGCAGGGGGCGATCGGTCCCACAGTATTTT. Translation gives CASSQEGRGRSVPQYF.

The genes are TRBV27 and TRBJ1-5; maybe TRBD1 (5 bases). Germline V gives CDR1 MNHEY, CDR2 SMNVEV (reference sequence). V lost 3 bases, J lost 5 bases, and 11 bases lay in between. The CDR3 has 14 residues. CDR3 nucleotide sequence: TGTGCCAGCAGTTTTTCGGGGGTCCATCAGCCCCAGCATTTT. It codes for CASSFSGVHQPQHF.

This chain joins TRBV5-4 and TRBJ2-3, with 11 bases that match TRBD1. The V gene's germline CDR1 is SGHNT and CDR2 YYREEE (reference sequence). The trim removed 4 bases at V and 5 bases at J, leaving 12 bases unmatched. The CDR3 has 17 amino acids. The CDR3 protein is CASSVKLGTGGGDTQYF. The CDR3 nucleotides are TGTGCCAGCAGCGTGAAGCTCGGGACAGGGGGTGGAGATACGCAGTATTTT.

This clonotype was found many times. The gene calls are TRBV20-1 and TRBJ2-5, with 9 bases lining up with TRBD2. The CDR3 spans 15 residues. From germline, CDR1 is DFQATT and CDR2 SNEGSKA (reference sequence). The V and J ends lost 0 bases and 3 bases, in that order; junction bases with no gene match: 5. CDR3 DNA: TGCAGTGCTAGAGAGTTGAGACTAGCGGAAGAGACCCAGTACTTC. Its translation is CSARELRLAEETQYF.

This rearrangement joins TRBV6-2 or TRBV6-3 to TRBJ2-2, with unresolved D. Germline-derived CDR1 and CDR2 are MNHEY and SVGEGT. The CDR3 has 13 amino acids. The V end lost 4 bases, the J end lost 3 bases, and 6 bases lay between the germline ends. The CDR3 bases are TGTGCCAGCAGTTCGAGCTACACCGGGGAGCTGTTTTTT. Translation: CASSSSYTGELFF.

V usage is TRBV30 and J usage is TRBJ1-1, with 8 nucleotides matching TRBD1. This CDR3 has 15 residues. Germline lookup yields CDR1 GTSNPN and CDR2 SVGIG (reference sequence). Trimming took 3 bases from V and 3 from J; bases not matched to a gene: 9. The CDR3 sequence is CAWSATGVFHTEAFF. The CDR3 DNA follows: TGTGCCTGGAGCGCGACAGGGGTCTTTCACACTGAAGCTTTCTTT.

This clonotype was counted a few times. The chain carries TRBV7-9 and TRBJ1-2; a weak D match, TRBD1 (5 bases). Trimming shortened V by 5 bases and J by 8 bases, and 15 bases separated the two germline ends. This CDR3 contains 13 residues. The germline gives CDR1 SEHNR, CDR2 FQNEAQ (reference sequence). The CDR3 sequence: CASSPLGPGGYTF. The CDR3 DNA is TGTGCCAGCAGCCCTCTCGGCCCAGGGGGCTACACCTTC.

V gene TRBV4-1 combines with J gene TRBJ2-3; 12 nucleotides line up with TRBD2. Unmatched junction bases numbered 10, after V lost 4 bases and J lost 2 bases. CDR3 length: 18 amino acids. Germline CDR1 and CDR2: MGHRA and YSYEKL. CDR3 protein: CASSPNGLAGKNTDTQYF. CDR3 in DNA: TGCGCCAGCAGCCCGAATGGACTAGCGGGGAAAAACACAGATACGCAGTATTTT.

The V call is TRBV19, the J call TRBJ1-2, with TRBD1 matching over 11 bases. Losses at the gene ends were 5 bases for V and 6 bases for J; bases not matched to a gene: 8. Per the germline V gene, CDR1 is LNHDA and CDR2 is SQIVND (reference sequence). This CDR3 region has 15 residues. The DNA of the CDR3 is TGTGCCAGTAGTTTCCGGACAGGGGGCATGGATGGCTACACCTTC. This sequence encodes CASSFRTGGMDGYTF.

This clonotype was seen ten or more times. The CDR3 loop is CSAGLQDTQYF. The CDR3 bases are TGCAGCGCCGGGCTCCAAGATACGCAGTATTTT. The chain carries TRBV29-1 and TRBJ2-3; no definite D call. Deletions cut 7 bases from V and 5 bases from J, with 10 bases between. Germline V gene data show CDR1 as SQVTM and CDR2 as ANQGSEA. CDR3 length: 11 amino acids.